The 22 T cell receptor beta chains below come from one sample, sequenced in a study of blood T cell repertoires in COVID-19. Method: immunoSEQ multiplex PCR; TCRdb's copy keeps in-frame clones and lacks some. The table lists approximately 350,000 clones, roughly nine tenths of them singletons. The sample comprised PBMCs or T cells enriched from blood (not recorded which). The receptors originated from a man in his late teens or twenties who had recovered from COVID-19.

V gene TRBV5-1 combines with J gene TRBJ2-3; 14 bases are shared with TRBD2. The trim removed 3 bases at V and 1 base at J, leaving 4 bases unmatched. The CDR3 totals 17 residues. Germline loops: CDR1 SGHRS, CDR2 YFSETQ. In DNA form, the CDR3 reads TGCGCCAGCAGCTCGGGACTAGCGGGAGTGGGCACAGATACGCAGTATTTT. Translating it yields CASSSGLAGVGTDTQYF.

The chain links TRBV18 to TRBJ2-2; maybe TRBD2 (6 bases). The CDR3 is made up of 16 amino acids. V lost 2 bases to trimming and J lost 4 bases, with 14 bases between them. Germline V gives CDR1 KGHSH, CDR2 LQKENI. The CDR3 DNA sequence: TGTGCCAGCTCACCATCGGACCCGCGGGGCACCGGGGAGCTGTTTTTT. Residues: CASSPSDPRGTGELFF.

The table lists this clone with a count of one. This CDR3 reads CASSRGTSGSTDTQYF. For the CDR3, the DNA is TGTGCCAGCAGCCGGGGCACTAGCGGAAGCACAGATACGCAGTATTTT. The rearrangement joins TRBV11-3 to TRBJ2-3; 8 bases agree with TRBD2. The germline V gene encodes CDR1 SGHNT and CDR2 YENEEA. The V segment lost 5 bases and the J segment 0 bases; nucleotides outside the gene matches: 7. This CDR3 comprises 16 residues.

The rearrangement joins TRBV7-2 to TRBJ2-1, with 7 bases lining up with TRBD2. J gave up 3 bases and V 5 bases, and 10 bases lay outside the gene matches. The germline V gene has CDR1 SGHTA and CDR2 FQGNSA. The length of the CDR3 is 16 residues. The CDR3 nucleotides read TGTGCCAGCAGCCTCCGCCCCGGGAGGTTCTACAATGAGCAGTTCTTC. This sequence encodes CASSLRPGRFYNEQFF.

The gene calls are TRBV6-5 and TRBJ2-7, with TRBD2 matching 14 bases. The germline V gene has CDR1 MNHEY and CDR2 SVGAGI. This CDR3 is built from 16 residues. J lost 6 bases, V lost 3 bases, and 7 bases had no gene match. In DNA form, the CDR3 reads TGTGCCAGCAGTTATCCGACGACTAGCGGGAGGGGCGAGCAGTACTTC. Translating gives CASSYPTTSGRGEQYF.

The J gene is TRBJ1-5, the V gene TRBV4-3, with D possibly being TRBD1 (6 bases). V lost 1 base and J 1 base, leaving 8 bases between the germline ends. The length of the CDR3 is 15 residues. CDR1 is LGHNA, CDR2 YSLEER, per germline. For the CDR3, the DNA is TGCGCCAGCAGCCAAGGGACAGTGAGCAATCAGCCCCAGCATTTT. Residues: CASSQGTVSNQPQHF.

J is TRBJ1-1 and V is TRBV30; tentative D call: TRBD1 (6 bases). Trimming took off 5 bases at V and 7 bases at J, with 11 bases between the two ends. CDR3 length equals 11 residues. From germline, CDR1 is GTSNPN and CDR2 SVGIG (reference sequence). The CDR3 coding sequence is TGTGCCTGGGGTACGGACAGTGAAGCTTTCTTT. It specifies CAWGTDSEAFF.

This rearrangement joins TRBV9 to TRBJ2-7, with D perhaps matching TRBD2 (5 bases). Germline loops: CDR1 SGDLS, CDR2 YYNGEE. The CDR3 has 15 amino acids. V shed 0 bases and J shed 4 bases, with 14 bases lying between them. CDR3 loop: CASSVGEGRGYEQYF. For the CDR3, the DNA is TGTGCCAGCAGCGTAGGAGAGGGTCGAGGATACGAGCAGTACTTC.

This chain joins TRBV3-1 (or the pseudogene TRBV3-2) and TRBJ1-1, with 7 nucleotides matching TRBD1. The germline V gene encodes CDR1 LGHDT and CDR2 YNNKEL (reference sequence). The CDR3 sequence is 13 residues long. The trim removed 5 bases at V and 0 bases at J, leaving 0 bases unmatched. The CDR3 region has the DNA TGTGCCAGCAGCACAGGGGTGAACACTGAAGCTTTCTTT. Protein: CASSTGVNTEAFF.

The rearrangement joins TRBV4-2 to TRBJ1-5; D call uncertain. This CDR3 region has 16 residues. The germline V and J ends were trimmed by 3 bases and 0 bases, with 12 bases remaining between them. Germline-derived CDR1 and CDR2 are LGHNA and YNFKEQ. The CDR3 DNA sequence: TGTGCCAGCAGCCACGATAGTTTGAGTAGCAATCAGCCCCAGCATTTT. Translated, it gives CASSHDSLSSNQPQHF.

This rearrangement joins TRBV3-1 (or the pseudogene TRBV3-2) to TRBJ2-5; maybe TRBD1 (6 bases). Trimming stripped 4 bases from V and 3 bases from J, with 21 bases between. The germline V gene encodes CDR1 LGHDT and CDR2 YNNKEL (reference sequence). This CDR3 has 17 amino acids. In DNA form, the CDR3 reads TGTGCCAGCAGCCTATCACAGGGAAATTTTAGGGAAGAGACCCAGTACTTC. It specifies CASSLSQGNFREETQYF.

The J gene is TRBJ1-2, the V gene TRBV6-6; D possibly corresponds to TRBD1 (6 bases). The germline gives CDR1 MNHNY, CDR2 SVGAGI (reference sequence). The CDR3 spans 16 residues. Between the trimmed V and J ends, which lost 2 bases and 2 bases, there was a span of 15 bases. The CDR3 DNA follows: TGTGCCAGCAGTTACAGGGGGAGACAGGACAACTATGGCTACACCTTC. This encodes CASSYRGRQDNYGYTF.

The chain couples TRBV5-1 to TRBJ1-1, with 9 nucleotides matching TRBD1. The CDR3 is 15 amino acids. J was trimmed by 5 bases and V by 4 bases; bases with no gene match: 9. CDR1 is SGHRS, CDR2 YFSETQ, per germline. CDR3 nucleotides: TGCGCCAGCAGCCACCAAACAGGGGGCTGGACTGAAGCTTTCTTT. Its protein is CASSHQTGGWTEAFF.

This clone was observed once. This chain connects TRBV6-4 to TRBJ1-2; weak D call: TRBD1 (5 bases). V lost 6 bases to trimming and J lost 2 bases, with 10 bases between them. CDR3 length: 13 residues. The germline gives CDR1 MRHNA, CDR2 SNTAGT. This CDR3 is CASSQGFNYGYTF. CDR3 DNA sequence: TGTGCCAGCAGCCAGGGATTCAACTATGGCTACACCTTC.

In DNA, the CDR3 is TGTGCCAGCAGCTTAAGGACAGGGGGCTTGCACACCTTC. As protein: CASSLRTGGLHTF. The gene calls are TRBV7-9 and TRBJ1-2; 11 bases are a match to TRBD1. Germline CDR1 reads SEHNR; CDR2 reads FQNEAQ (reference sequence). The CDR3 totals 13 residues. V lost 2 bases, J lost 12 bases, and 5 bases stayed unmatched.

This chain joins TRBV28 and TRBJ2-1, with 7 bases that match TRBD2. The CDR3 sequence is 16 residues long. J gave up 8 bases and V 5 bases, and 15 bases lay outside the gene matches. Germline V gene data show CDR1 as MDHEN and CDR2 as SYDVKM. Here the CDR3 reads CASSQISGREADEQFF. The CDR3 nucleotides are TGTGCCAGCAGTCAAATAAGCGGACGGGAGGCAGATGAGCAGTTCTTC. Complete variable domain (other parts from reference TRBV28 and TRBJ2-1): DVKVTQSSRYLVKRTGEKVFLECVQDMDHENMFWYRQDPGLGLRLIYFSYDVKMKEKGDIPEGYSVSREKKERFSLILESASTNQTSMYLCASSQISGREADEQFFGPGTRLTVL.

The chain uses TRBV2 and TRBJ2-2, with 14 bases identical to TRBD2. Trimming removed 2 bases from V and 7 bases from J; junction bases left unmatched: 3. The CDR3 loop spans 16 amino acids. The germline CDR1 and CDR2 sequences are SNHLY and FYNNEI. CDR3 sequence: CASSERTSGRIGELFF. The CDR3 nucleotides are TGTGCCAGCAGTGAACGGACTAGCGGGAGGATCGGGGAGCTGTTTTTT.

The V call is TRBV14, the J call TRBJ2-7; 10 bases agree with TRBD2. V shed 1 base, J shed 3 bases, and the junction held 6 bases outside the gene matches. The germline gives CDR1 SGHDN, CDR2 FVKESK. The length of the CDR3 is 16 residues. The chain's CDR3 is CASSQATSGMFYEQYF. The CDR3 DNA follows: TGTGCCAGCAGCCAAGCTACTAGCGGGATGTTCTACGAGCAGTACTTC.

V usage is TRBV7-8 and J usage is TRBJ1-6, with D possibly TRBD1 on 5 matching bases. V dropped 4 bases and J dropped 4 bases, with 11 bases sitting between them. The germline V gene has CDR1 SGHVS and CDR2 FQNEAQ. This CDR3 region has 15 residues. CDR3 residues: CASSSETVYNSPLHF. CDR3 nucleotides: TGTGCCAGCAGCTCAGAGACAGTATATAATTCACCCCTCCACTTT.

The chain combines TRBV11-2 with TRBJ1-1; 7 bases agree with TRBD1. V lost 0 bases, J lost 7 bases, and 5 bases stayed unmatched. Germline V lookup: CDR1 SGHAT, CDR2 FQNNGV. This CDR3 has 14 amino acids. CDR3 amino acids: CASSLERGLSEAFF. The CDR3 bases are TGTGCCAGCAGCTTAGAGAGGGGGCTCAGTGAAGCTTTCTTT.

V usage is TRBV7-2 and J usage is TRBJ2-2, with 12 bases fitting TRBD1. CDR3 length equals 16 residues. V gave up 3 bases and J gave up 7 bases; unmatched junction bases: 6. In germline, CDR1 is SGHTA, CDR2 FQGNSA. This CDR3 reads CASSFAGTGGFGELFF. The CDR3 DNA follows: TGTGCCAGCAGCTTCGCCGGGACAGGGGGCTTCGGGGAGCTGTTTTTT.

This chain uses TRBV2 with TRBJ1-6, with 10 bases fitting TRBD1. The ends lost 7 bases at V and 7 bases at J; junction bases unmatched: 4. This CDR3 comprises 14 residues. CDR1 SNHLY and CDR2 FYNNEI come from the germline V gene. The CDR3 reads CASTGGQGNSPLHF. The CDR3 DNA reads as TGTGCCAGCACAGGGGGACAGGGGAATTCACCCCTCCACTTT.